In its sample, the clone carrying this TCR beta chain was seen a few times. This entry is derived from a study of blood T cells in healthy people across ages. The second PCR ran about 6 to 12 cycles with a sample-barcoded 5' primer and J-beta primers. The study obtained at least 2.5 million CDR3-containing paired-end reads from every sample. TCRdb re-called the 5' RACE reads with MiXCR, one entry per CDR3 protein. The table has about 630,000 distinct CDR3 sequences, roughly 20% seen once. The germline CDR1 and CDR2 sequences are SQVTM and ANQGSEA. With 2 bases removed from V and 0 bases from J, the gap between germline ends came to 17 bases. The CDR3 is 18 amino acids.

Material: blood. The sequence derives from a man in his 70s in good health. The chain recombines TRBV29-1 with TRBJ2-6; D not resolved. This CDR3 reads CSVEWVDPKGSGANVLTF. The CDR3 coding sequence is TGCAGCGTTGAATGGGTGGACCCCAAAGGCTCTGGGGCCAACGTCCTGACTTTC.